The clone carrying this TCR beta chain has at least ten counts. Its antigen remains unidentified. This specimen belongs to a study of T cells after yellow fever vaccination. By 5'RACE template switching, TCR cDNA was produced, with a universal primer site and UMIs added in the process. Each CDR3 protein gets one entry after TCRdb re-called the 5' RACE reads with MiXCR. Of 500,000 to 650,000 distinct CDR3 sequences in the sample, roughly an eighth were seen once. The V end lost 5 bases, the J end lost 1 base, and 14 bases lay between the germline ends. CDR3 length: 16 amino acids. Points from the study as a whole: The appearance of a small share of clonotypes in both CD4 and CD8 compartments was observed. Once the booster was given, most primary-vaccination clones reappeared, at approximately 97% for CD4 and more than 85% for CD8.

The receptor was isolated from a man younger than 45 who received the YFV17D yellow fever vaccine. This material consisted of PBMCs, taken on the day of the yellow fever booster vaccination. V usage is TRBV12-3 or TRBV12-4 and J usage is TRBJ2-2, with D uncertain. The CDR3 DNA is TGTGCCAGCAGTCCCCTCGGAGCGATGAACACCGGGGAGCTGTTTTTT. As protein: CASSPLGAMNTGELFF.